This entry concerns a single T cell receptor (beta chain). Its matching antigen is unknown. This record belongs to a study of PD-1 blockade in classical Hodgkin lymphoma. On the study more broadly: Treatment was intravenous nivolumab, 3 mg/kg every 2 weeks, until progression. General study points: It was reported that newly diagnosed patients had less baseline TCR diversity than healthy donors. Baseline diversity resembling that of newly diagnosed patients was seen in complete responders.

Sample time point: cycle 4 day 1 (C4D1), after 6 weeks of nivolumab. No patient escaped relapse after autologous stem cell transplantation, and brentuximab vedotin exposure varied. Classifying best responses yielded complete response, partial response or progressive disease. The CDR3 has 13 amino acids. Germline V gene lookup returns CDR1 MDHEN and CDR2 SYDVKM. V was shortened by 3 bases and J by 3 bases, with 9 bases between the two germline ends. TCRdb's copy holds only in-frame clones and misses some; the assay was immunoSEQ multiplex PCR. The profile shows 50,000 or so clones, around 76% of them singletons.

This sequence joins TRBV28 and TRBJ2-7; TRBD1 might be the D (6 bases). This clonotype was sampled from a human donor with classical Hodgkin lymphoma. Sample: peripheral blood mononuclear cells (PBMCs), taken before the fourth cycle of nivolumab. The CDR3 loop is CASSFLDSYEQYF. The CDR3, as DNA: TGTGCCAGCAGTTTCCTGGACAGCTACGAGCAGTACTTC.